This T cell receptor beta chain was identified in a study of blood T cells in healthy people across ages. Concerning this clonotype itself: Its antigen is unknown.

Study-wide results and caveats: Long-lived donors exceeded aged donors in naive CD4+ cells and diversity. TCR beta diversity was tightly associated with the proportion of naive T cells.

Every donor contributed roughly 11 milliliters of peripheral blood by blood draw. With a J-beta primer mix and a sample-barcoded 5' primer, a second PCR ran 7 to 11 cycles. Carrying 12 random nucleotides, a template-switch adaptor labeled each individual cDNA molecule. TCRdb reprocessed the 5' RACE reads via MiXCR and lists one record per CDR3 protein. Counted here are about 570,000 distinct CDR3 sequences, about 26% occurring once; the ten biggest clones make up 15% to 20%. CDR3 length: 15 amino acids. Germline values: CDR1 SGHRS, CDR2 YFSETQ. Trimming stripped 4 bases from V and 1 base from J, with 14 bases between.

The chain combines TRBV5-1 with TRBJ1-1, with a possible D match to TRBD1 (5 bases). The sequencing input was blood. This receptor was obtained from a woman in her 70s in good health. The CDR3 sequence is CASSLSGAQNTEAFF. The CDR3 nucleotides are TGCGCCAGCAGCCTTAGCGGGGCCCAGAACACTGAAGCTTTCTTT. Together with reference TRBV5-1 and TRBJ1-1, the CDR3 gives the full variable domain: KAGVTQTPRYLIKTRGQQVTLSCSPISGHRSVSWYQQTPGQGLQFLFEYFSETQRNKGNFPGRFSGRQFSNSRSEMNVSTLELGDSALYLCASSLSGAQNTEAFFGQGTRLTVV.